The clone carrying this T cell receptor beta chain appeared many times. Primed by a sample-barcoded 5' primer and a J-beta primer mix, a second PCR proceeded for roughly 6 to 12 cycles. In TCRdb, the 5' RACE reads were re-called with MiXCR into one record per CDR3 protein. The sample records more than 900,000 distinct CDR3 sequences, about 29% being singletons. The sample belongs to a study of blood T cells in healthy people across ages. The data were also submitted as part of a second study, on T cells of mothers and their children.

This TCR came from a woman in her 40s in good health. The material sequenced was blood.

CDR3 nucleotides: TGCAGTGCTAGCGCGGACAGGGAGATCTCCTACGAGCAGTACTTC. Encoded protein: CSASADREISYEQYF. This rearrangement joins TRBV20-1 to TRBJ2-7; 8 positions agree with TRBD1. Germline V CDR1 and CDR2: DFQATT, SNEGSKA (reference sequence). CDR3 length equals 15 residues. Losses at the gene ends were 3 bases for V and 0 bases for J; bases not matched to a gene: 7.